Each of the 18 T cell receptor beta chains below was sequenced from the same sample in a study of shared clonotypes between healthy human individuals. Terminally differentiated effector memory CD45RA+ cells were left out of the naive CD8 fraction, which was CD45RO-negative and positively selected for CCR7. The assay was immunoSEQ multiplex PCR, and TCRdb's table has in-frame clones only and misses some. The sample has approximately 1.9 million clones, roughly 93% seen once; the top ten hold 1.5% to 2%. The sample was naive CD8+ T cells from PBMCs. These receptor sequences come from a man between 18 and 29 years old in good health. Some clones in this sample may be carry-over from other donors' samples.

The genes are TRBV15 and TRBJ2-4; D unclear. Trimming left V 6 bases short and J 0 bases short, with 9 bases between. CDR1 and CDR2 (germline): LNHNV, YYDKDF (reference sequence). The CDR3 extends over 14 amino acids. The CDR3: CATRKTLAKNIQYF. The CDR3 DNA is TGTGCCACCAGGAAAACACTAGCCAAAAACATTCAGTACTTC.

This clone has only a few counts. This chain uses TRBV7-9 with TRBJ1-2, with D perhaps TRBD1 (6 bases). The CDR3 sequence is 13 residues long. Germline V gives CDR1 SEHNR, CDR2 FQNEAQ (reference sequence). As DNA, the CDR3 is TGTGCTACTTCTCTAGGGGGATTGGATGGCTACACCTTC. It specifies CATSLGGLDGYTF.

V and J are TRBV29-1 and TRBJ2-7, with 9 bases matching TRBD1. The ends lost 6 bases at V and 4 bases at J; junction bases unmatched: 10. The germline V gene encodes CDR1 SQVTM and CDR2 ANQGSEA. The CDR3 covers 14 residues. In nucleotides, the CDR3 is TGCAGCGTCATCTTGAAAGGGACAGGGTACGAGCAGTACTTC. Amino acids: CSVILKGTGYEQYF.

This chain connects TRBV5-4 to TRBJ2-1, with 11 positions matching TRBD2. Per germline, CDR1 SGHNT and CDR2 YYREEE (reference sequence). With V trimmed by 4 bases and J by 6 bases, 0 bases remained unmatched. The CDR3 loop spans 13 amino acids. CDR3 loop: CASSGLAGNEQFF. The CDR3 DNA reads TGTGCCAGCAGCGGACTAGCGGGCAATGAGCAGTTCTTC.

The chain links TRBV18 to TRBJ1-1; D not certain. From germline, CDR1 is KGHSH and CDR2 LQKENI. The CDR3 loop spans 14 amino acids. V was cut by 3 bases and J by 0 bases, with 8 bases left in between. The DNA for the CDR3 is TGTGCCAGCTCACCGGAAAGCCTGAACACTGAAGCTTTCTTT. Its protein product is CASSPESLNTEAFF. Drawing the rest from reference TRBV18 and TRBJ1-1, the complete variable domain is NAGVMQNPRHLVRRRGQEARLRCSPMKGHSHVYWYRQLPEEGLKFMVYLQKENIIDESGMPKERFSAEFPKEGPSILRIQQVVRGDSAAYFCASSPESLNTEAFFGQGTRLTVV.

J is TRBJ1-2 and V is TRBV27; maybe TRBD1 (6 bases). The length of the CDR3 is 15 residues. CDR1 is MNHEY and CDR2 is SMNVEV in the germline V gene (reference sequence). Trimming shortened V by 2 bases and J by 7 bases, and 17 bases separated the two germline ends. The CDR3 DNA sequence: TGTGCCAGCAGTTTAGCCGCCGACAGGAGTTTTGGCTACACCTTC. Translated: CASSLAADRSFGYTF.

V and J are TRBV7-6 and TRBJ1-1; D gene ambiguous. The germline V and J ends were trimmed by 0 bases and 4 bases, with 6 bases remaining between them. This CDR3 comprises 13 residues. Germline CDR1 and CDR2: SGHVS and FNYEAQ. DNA of the CDR3: TGTGCCAGCAGCTTAGCTGTTGGCACTGAAGCTTTCTTT. It encodes CASSLAVGTEAFF.

The gene calls are TRBV11-2 and TRBJ2-7; 10 bases are shared with TRBD1. V dropped 5 bases and J dropped 3; count of bases not matched to a gene: 4. The CDR3 spans 14 residues. Per the germline V gene, CDR1 is SGHAT and CDR2 is FQNNGV. This chain's CDR3 is CASSVGQGNYEQYF. Written as DNA, the CDR3 is TGTGCCAGCAGCGTGGGACAGGGGAACTACGAGCAGTACTTC.

Written as DNA, the CDR3 is TGTGCCAGCAGGGATTGGGACGGCCACTACGAGCAGTACTTC. Translating gives CASRDWDGHYEQYF. The chain combines TRBV2 with TRBJ2-7; perhaps D is TRBD1 or TRBD2 (5 bases each). Trimming took 6 bases from V and 3 from J, leaving 15 bases between them. The germline gives CDR1 SNHLY, CDR2 FYNNEI. The CDR3 has 14 residues.

The rearrangement links TRBV7-3 to TRBJ2-1, with a tentative D call TRBD2 (6 bases). V was pared by 0 bases and J by 3 bases, with 12 bases between. The CDR3 has 16 residues. Germline CDR1 reads SGHTA; CDR2 reads FQGTGA. The CDR3 sequence is CASSLTRTSSYNEQFF. The CDR3 nucleotides read TGTGCCAGCAGCTTAACGCGAACTAGCAGCTACAATGAGCAGTTCTTC. Based on the CDR3 plus reference TRBV7-3 and TRBJ2-1, the full variable domain is GAGVSQTPSNKVTEKGKYVELRCDPISGHTALYWYRQSLGQGPEFLIYFQGTGAADDSGLPNDRFFAVRPEGSVSTLKIQRTERGDSAVYLCASSLTRTSSYNEQFFGPGTRLTVL.

V and J are TRBV5-8 and TRBJ1-2; the D gene is possibly TRBD1 (5 bases). Germline V gene sequence: CDR1 SGHTS, CDR2 YDEGEE. V was shortened by 0 bases and J by 0 bases, with 9 bases between the two germline ends. The CDR3 is made up of 15 amino acids. In DNA form, the CDR3 reads TGTGCCAGCAGCTTGGTCACGGGGGCTAACTATGGCTACACCTTC. Translated, it gives CASSLVTGANYGYTF.

The J gene is TRBJ1-2, the V gene TRBV5-1; 8 bases are a match to TRBD1. The V gene end was trimmed by 0 bases and the J gene end by 4 bases; junction bases not matched to a gene: 20. This CDR3 has 20 amino acids. Germline V gene lookup returns CDR1 SGHRS and CDR2 YFSETQ. CDR3 in amino acids: CASSLASGQAPPREGYGYTF. CDR3 DNA sequence: TGCGCCAGCAGCTTGGCCTCGGGACAGGCCCCCCCCCGAGAGGGCTATGGCTACACCTTC.

The chain joins TRBV19 to TRBJ2-7, with no clear D. With 1 base removed from V and 0 bases from J, the gap between germline ends came to 10 bases. This CDR3 comprises 15 residues. The germline V gene encodes CDR1 LNHDA and CDR2 SQIVND (reference sequence). The CDR3 sequence is CASSIGSRSSYEQYF. DNA of the CDR3: TGTGCCAGTAGTATAGGGTCCCGGAGCTCCTACGAGCAGTACTTC.

This chain joins TRBV27 and TRBJ2-5; the match to TRBD1 covers 11 bases. V lost 3 bases to trimming and J lost 4 bases; unmatched junction nucleotides: 4. The germline gives CDR1 MNHEY, CDR2 SMNVEV (reference sequence). The CDR3 is made up of 15 amino acids. CDR3 loop: CASSFVDRGLETQYF. In DNA form, the CDR3 reads TGTGCCAGCAGTTTCGTGGACAGGGGGCTAGAGACCCAGTACTTC.

The chain recombines TRBV10-1 with TRBJ2-1; TRBD2 aligns across 10 bases. The germline CDR1 and CDR2 sequences are WNHNN and SYGVQD (reference sequence). V shed 4 bases and J 2 bases; nucleotides not matched to a gene: 5. This CDR3 region has 16 residues. CDR3 amino acids: CASSGLAGEAYNEQFF. The CDR3 nucleotides are TGCGCCAGCAGTGGGCTAGCGGGAGAGGCCTACAATGAGCAGTTCTTC.

This rearrangement joins TRBV7-6 to TRBJ1-4; D is undetermined. This CDR3 spans 14 amino acids. The germline gives CDR1 SGHVS, CDR2 FNYEAQ. V was pared by 3 bases and J by 4 bases, with 9 bases between. In DNA, the CDR3 is TGTGCCAGCAGCTTGGTCGAGGGTAATGAAAAACTGTTTTTT. Its protein is CASSLVEGNEKLFF.

V usage is TRBV27 and J usage is TRBJ1-5; D is unresolved. The CDR3 sequence is 15 residues long. Per germline, CDR1 MNHEY and CDR2 SMNVEV (reference sequence). The V and J ends lost 5 bases and 5 bases respectively, with 16 bases between them. The CDR3 reads CASSEKAGWDQPQHF. The CDR3 DNA reads TGTGCCAGCAGTGAAAAAGCGGGGTGGGATCAGCCCCAGCATTTT.

V is TRBV5-4 and J is TRBJ2-2; the D call may be TRBD1 or TRBD2 (6 bases each). Germline V CDR1 and CDR2: SGHNT, YYREEE (reference sequence). The CDR3 sequence is 15 residues long. V was clipped by 0 bases and J by 5 bases, with 11 bases between them. The CDR3 loop is CASSLVGGPTGELFF. The CDR3 region has the DNA TGTGCCAGCAGCTTGGTGGGGGGCCCAACCGGGGAGCTGTTTTTT.